The source of this T cell receptor beta chain is a study of blood T cell repertoires in COVID-19. Study background: COVID-19 samples collected from the United States, Italy and Spain covered acute and convalescent phases. PBMCs, B-cell-depleted T cells, or T cells were the source of the cDNA or gDNA that made up the material.

The authors' processing: Amplified reference gene primers provided the basis for estimating nucleated cell counts. Sequenced by immunoSEQ multiplex PCR; TCRdb stores in-frame clones only, minus some. V and J calls and clone size are as listed in that table; D and trimming were resolved from the DNA. The sample records about half a million clones, approximately 83% being singletons. The CDR3 is made up of 14 amino acids. Germline trimming cut 5 bases from V and 5 bases from J; bases unmatched to any gene: 4. Germline V gene lookup returns CDR1 MNHNY and CDR2 SVGAGI (reference sequence). The rearrangement links TRBV6-6 to TRBJ2-7, with 12 bases that match TRBD2. Specimen: peripheral blood. The sequence came from a human donor in a cohort sampled during active COVID-19. In DNA form, the CDR3 reads TGTGCCAGCAGTCCTAGCGGGAGGGCCGACGAGCAGTACTTC. It encodes CASSPSGRADEQYF.